Below, 27 T cell receptor beta chains from the same sample are listed, as sequenced in a study of post-analysis software for immune sequencing data. These receptors have no known antigen. Incorporated into the TCR beta cDNA libraries were unique molecular identifiers, which served to reduce PCR and sequencing biases. TCRdb called the PCR reads again in MiXCR, with one record for every CDR3 protein. This sample carries almost 700,000 distinct CDR3 sequences, approximately 60% of them seen once, and the ten largest clones take about 10%. Study results and caveats: TRBV5-6, TRBV5-1 and TRBV20-1 belonged to a set of about five TRBV segments that were more frequent in patients than controls.

Sequences were obtained from blood. The receptors stem from a girl under 10 years old with multiple sclerosis.

This clonotype was counted only a few times. The rearrangement joins TRBV6-1 to TRBJ1-4; D gene uncertain. This CDR3 has 14 residues. Trimming took off 9 bases at V and 0 bases at J, with 11 bases between the two ends. Germline-derived CDR1 and CDR2 are MNHNS and SASEGT. Written as DNA, the CDR3 is TGTGCCAGTAACCCCTTGTCAACTAATGAAAAACTGTTTTTT. It translates to CASNPLSTNEKLFF.

Only a few counts were recorded for this clonotype. The chain recombines TRBV3-1 with TRBJ1-5; no reliable D call. The CDR3 loop spans 14 amino acids. Germline V gene sequence: CDR1 LGHDT, CDR2 YNNKEL (reference sequence). V was pared by 3 bases and J by 0 bases, with 6 bases between. The CDR3 spells CASSHSDSNQPQHF. In nucleotides, the CDR3 is TGTGCCAGCAGCCATAGCGATAGCAATCAGCCCCAGCATTTT.

The rearrangement joins TRBV11-2 to TRBJ2-2; 8 bases align to TRBD2. Germline values: CDR1 SGHAT, CDR2 FQNNGV. V shed 6 bases and J 5 bases; nucleotides not matched to a gene: 8. This CDR3 is built from 15 residues. The CDR3 protein is CASSSIREGTGELFF. CDR3 in DNA: TGTGCCAGCAGTTCGATCCGGGAGGGGACCGGGGAGCTGTTTTTT.

This clonotype turned up a few times. The V and J genes are TRBV13 and TRBJ2-7, with a possible D match to TRBD1 (5 bases). The CDR3 spans 14 residues. In germline, CDR1 is PRHDT, CDR2 FYEKMQ (reference sequence). V dropped 5 bases and J dropped 0 bases, with 11 bases sitting between them. The CDR3 DNA is TGTGCCAGCAGCGTCAGGACAATCTCCTACGAGCAGTACTTC. Its protein is CASSVRTISYEQYF.

This chain links TRBV6-6 with TRBJ2-1; 9 bases are a match to TRBD1. Germline V gives CDR1 MNHNY, CDR2 SVGAGI (reference sequence). V lost 3 bases, J lost 2 bases, and 8 bases stayed unmatched. The CDR3 is made up of 17 amino acids. CDR3 bases: TGTGCCAGCAGTTATTTGGGCCGGGACAGGGCCTACAATGAGCAGTTCTTC. Translation: CASSYLGRDRAYNEQFF.

This clonotype turned up a few times. The chain recombines TRBV11-2 with TRBJ2-3, with D possibly matching TRBD2 (6 bases). Germline V gives CDR1 SGHAT, CDR2 FQNNGV. The CDR3 extends over 17 amino acids. Trimming removed 5 bases at V and 4 bases at J, with 22 bases between. The CDR3 DNA reads TGTGCCAGCAGCCCCCAGGGTTGGGGGGATAAGGCAGATACGCAGTATTTT. Translating gives CASSPQGWGDKADTQYF.

This clonotype turned up a few times. The CDR3 here is CASSPKGPSYNEQFF. The CDR3 nucleotides read TGTGCCAGCAGCCCAAAAGGGCCCTCCTACAATGAGCAGTTCTTC. The rearrangement links TRBV3-1 to TRBJ2-1; D gene uncertain. The CDR3 consists of 15 residues. Germline assignment: CDR1 LGHDT and CDR2 YNNKEL (reference sequence). The V end lost 4 bases, the J end lost 0 bases, and 10 bases lay between the germline ends.

This clonotype was seen a handful of times. The genes are TRBV7-9 and TRBJ2-7, with 8 positions matching TRBD2. This CDR3 spans 15 amino acids. V was clipped by 6 bases and J by 1 base; unmatched bases: 8. The germline V gene has CDR1 SEHNR and CDR2 FQNEAQ (reference sequence). The CDR3 loop is CASSVSGTPSYEQYF. The DNA of the CDR3 is TGTGCCAGCAGTGTTAGCGGGACACCATCCTACGAGCAGTACTTC.

This clonotype appeared a single time. The V and J genes are TRBV4-1 and TRBJ1-6; maybe TRBD1 (6 bases). The CDR3 contains 16 residues. Germline assignment: CDR1 MGHRA and CDR2 YSYEKL. Trimming removed 5 bases at V and 7 bases at J, with 18 bases between. The chain's CDR3 is CASSEQGEIGNSPLHF. The CDR3 nucleotides read TGCGCCAGCAGCGAACAGGGAGAGATTGGCAATTCACCCCTCCACTTT.

The chain links TRBV20-1 to TRBJ1-1; weak D call: TRBD1 (6 bases). The V end lost 6 bases, the J end lost 1 base, and 15 bases lay between the germline ends. The length of the CDR3 is 14 residues. CDR1 and CDR2 (germline): DFQATT, SNEGSKA (reference sequence). CDR3 amino acids: CSARGGEGNTEAFF. CDR3 coding DNA: TGCAGTGCCCGAGGGGGGGAGGGGAACACTGAAGCTTTCTTT.

The rearrangement uses TRBV3-1 and TRBJ2-5; D ambiguous. This CDR3 spans 13 amino acids. Germline assignment: CDR1 LGHDT and CDR2 YNNKEL (reference sequence). Trimming pared 7 bases from V and 0 bases from J, leaving 9 bases between. This CDR3 is CASMQSYQETQYF. The CDR3, as DNA: TGTGCCAGCATGCAGAGTTACCAAGAGACCCAGTACTTC.

The chain couples TRBV7-9 to TRBJ1-2; tentatively, D is TRBD1 (6 bases). CDR1 is SEHNR and CDR2 is FQNEAQ in the germline V gene (reference sequence). The CDR3 is 15 residues long. Trimming left V 2 bases short and J 8 bases short, with 18 bases between. This CDR3 reads CASSLLTRGNGGYTF. Here the CDR3 DNA reads TGTGCCAGCAGCTTACTTACCAGGGGAAACGGCGGCTACACCTTC. The full variable domain, its missing parts supplied by reference TRBV7-9 and TRBJ1-2, is DTGVSQNPRHKITKRGQNVTFRCDPISEHNRLYWYRQTLGQGPEFLTYFQNEAQLEKSRLLSDRFSAERPKGSFSTLEIQRTEQGDSAMYLCASSLLTRGNGGYTFGSGTRLTVV.

This chain uses TRBV20-1 with TRBJ1-5; TRBD1 matches 9 bases. Per the germline V gene, CDR1 is DFQATT and CDR2 is SNEGSKA (reference sequence). This CDR3 is built from 17 residues. With V trimmed by 3 bases and J by 4 bases, 13 bases remained unmatched. CDR3 residues: CSARADLSGQGNQPQHF. The CDR3 DNA follows: TGCAGTGCTAGGGCAGATTTATCTGGACAGGGGAATCAGCCCCAGCATTTT.

This clonotype came up a few times. The gene calls are TRBV5-4 and TRBJ1-1; tentatively, D is TRBD1 (5 bases). Per the germline V gene, CDR1 is SGHNT and CDR2 is YYREEE (reference sequence). The CDR3 is 15 amino acids. Deletions cut 1 base from V and 5 bases from J, with 15 bases between. CDR3 loop: CASSLLGEGSTEAFF. CDR3 coding DNA: TGTGCCAGCAGCTTGCTTGGAGAGGGGAGTACTGAAGCTTTCTTT. Together with reference TRBV5-4 and TRBJ1-1, the CDR3 gives the full variable domain: ETGVTQSPTHLIKTRGQQVTLRCSSQSGHNTVSWYQQALGQGPQFIFQYYREEENGRGNFPPRFSGLQFPNYSSELNVNALELDDSALYLCASSLLGEGSTEAFFGQGTRLTVV.

The chain carries TRBV28 and TRBJ2-2; D possibly matches TRBD1 or TRBD2 (7 bases each). CDR1 and CDR2 (germline): MDHEN, SYDVKM. V was trimmed by 9 bases and J by 2 bases, leaving 19 bases between them. This CDR3 has 16 residues. CDR3 nucleotides: TGTGCCAGTATCCCACAGGGGAGGGTTAACACCGGGGAGCTGTTTTTT. The encoded protein is CASIPQGRVNTGELFF.

The J gene is TRBJ2-3, the V gene TRBV9; TRBD1 matches 8 bases. Germline V gene data show CDR1 as SGDLS and CDR2 as YYNGEE. This CDR3 is built from 15 residues. J gave up 2 bases and V 3 bases, and 5 bases lay outside the gene matches. CDR3 residues: CASSAYRGVTDTQYF. The CDR3 nucleotides are TGTGCCAGCAGCGCATACAGGGGGGTCACAGATACGCAGTATTTT.

The J gene is TRBJ2-7, the V gene TRBV20-1; D is tentatively TRBD1 or TRBD2 (5 bases each). Per germline, CDR1 DFQATT and CDR2 SNEGSKA (reference sequence). Trimming shortened V by 3 bases and J by 0 bases, and 12 bases separated the two germline ends. CDR3 length: 14 residues. In DNA form, the CDR3 reads TGCAGTGCTAGGGGGACCGGTACCTCCTACGAGCAGTACTTC. The encoded protein is CSARGTGTSYEQYF.

The rearrangement uses TRBV2 and TRBJ2-1; tentatively, D is TRBD1 (5 bases). The CDR3 extends over 13 amino acids. Per germline, CDR1 SNHLY and CDR2 FYNNEI. Trimming left V 3 bases short and J 8 bases short, with 11 bases between. The CDR3: CASSEARVHEQFF. The CDR3 DNA is TGTGCCAGCAGTGAGGCCAGGGTGCATGAGCAGTTCTTC.

The chain is built from TRBV6-2 or TRBV6-3 and TRBJ2-3, with a possible D match to TRBD2 (5 bases). Trimming left V 2 bases short and J 3 bases short, with 12 bases between. Germline V gene data show CDR1 as MNHEY and CDR2 as SVGEGT. CDR3 length equals 15 residues. CDR3 amino acids: CASSYAGSGTDTQYF. The CDR3 DNA reads as TGTGCCAGCAGTTACGCCGGATCGGGAACAGATACGCAGTATTTT.

This rearrangement joins TRBV15 to TRBJ2-3; TRBD1 matches 7 bases. CDR1 LNHNV and CDR2 YYDKDF come from the germline V gene (reference sequence). The CDR3 has 15 amino acids. The ends lost 1 base at V and 2 bases at J; junction bases unmatched: 3. CDR3 sequence: CATSRGQGITDTQYF. CDR3 coding DNA: TGTGCCACCAGCAGAGGACAGGGTATCACAGATACGCAGTATTTT.

The rearrangement uses TRBV2 and TRBJ2-1; D is unresolved. V lost 7 bases, J lost 4 bases, and 11 bases lay in between. The germline V gene has CDR1 SNHLY and CDR2 FYNNEI. The CDR3 contains 13 residues. In DNA, the CDR3 is TGTGCCAGCATGCGGTCGTCATACAATGAGCAGTTCTTC. The encoded protein is CASMRSSYNEQFF.

CDR3 in DNA: TGTGCCAGCAGCTTTACTTCGGGAGGGCCGCAAGGGGAGCAGTACTTC. Encoded protein: CASSFTSGGPQGEQYF. The V gene is TRBV5-6, the J gene TRBJ2-7; TRBD2 aligns across 8 bases. The ends lost 2 bases at V and 7 bases at J; junction bases unmatched: 14. CDR1 is SGHDT and CDR2 is YYEEEE in the germline V gene. The CDR3 is 16 residues long.

The rearrangement joins TRBV12-3 or TRBV12-4 to TRBJ1-1; D unclear. The CDR3 is made up of 13 amino acids. V lost 6 bases, J lost 5 bases, and 13 bases lay in between. The CDR3 DNA reads TGTGCCAGCAGCCCTCATCTGGGGACTGAAGCTTTCTTT. This encodes CASSPHLGTEAFF.

V and J are TRBV3-1 and TRBJ2-3, with D perhaps TRBD2 (7 bases). The CDR3 extends over 16 amino acids. Looked up from germline, CDR1 is LGHDT and CDR2 is YNNKEL (reference sequence). V was cut by 4 bases and J by 1 base, with 15 bases left in between. CDR3 sequence reads: CASSPQGGGGTDTQYF. The CDR3 nucleotides read TGTGCCAGCAGCCCCCAAGGGGGGGGAGGCACAGATACGCAGTATTTT.

The genes are TRBV6-5 and TRBJ2-7; D not certain. Near its end, the DNA agrees better with TRBJ2-5, so the J call may be wrong. CDR3 size: 15 residues. In germline, CDR1 is MNHEY, CDR2 SVGAGI. DNA of the CDR3: TGTGCCAGCAGTGATTCATATCTCTCGATGGAGACCCAGTACTTC. Residues: CASSDSYLSMETQYF.

The rearrangement uses TRBV19 and TRBJ1-1; D remains ambiguous. The CDR3 is made up of 13 amino acids. The germline V gene has CDR1 LNHDA and CDR2 SQIVND (reference sequence). V lost 8 bases and J 4 bases, leaving 14 bases between the germline ends. This CDR3 reads CASSAGGSTEAFF. The DNA of the CDR3 is TGTGCCAGTTCTGCGGGCGGGAGCACTGAAGCTTTCTTT.

V and J are TRBV5-1 and TRBJ2-5, with 8 bases identical to TRBD1. CDR3 size: 13 residues. Germline assignment: CDR1 SGHRS and CDR2 YFSETQ. Losses at the gene ends were 4 bases for V and 7 bases for J; bases not matched to a gene: 6. The CDR3 protein is CASSPGQGGTQYF. The CDR3 DNA follows: TGCGCCAGCAGCCCTGGACAGGGAGGGACCCAGTACTTC.